The T cell receptor beta chain under discussion was sequenced for a study of T cell repertoires in ileal Crohn's disease. Findings of the study overall: Clonality above 26.8% at surgery always came with endoscopic recurrence.

A word on this clone: Antigen specificity is unknown.

The data were produced by immunoSEQ multiplex PCR, yet TCRdb's version contains in-frame clones alone and is incomplete. In the table there are 5,500 to 7,000 clones, about 95% of which are singletons. The CDR3 is 15 amino acids. The germline gives CDR1 KGHSH, CDR2 LQKENI. Germline trimming cut 4 bases from V and 5 bases from J; bases unmatched to any gene: 5. The rearrangement links TRBV18 to TRBJ1-6; TRBD1 matches 7 bases. Sequenced sample: ileal tissue. This clonotype was sampled from an adult with Crohn's disease. This chain's CDR3 is CASSQFGTDNSPLHF. CDR3 DNA: TGTGCCAGCTCACAGTTCGGGACAGATAATTCACCCCTCCACTTT.